The table lists the clone carrying this TCR beta chain with a few counts. Its antigen is still unknown. Antigen-specific CD4+ T cell clonotypes were called by their expansion after viral peptide-pool culture in ViraFEST. Cultured cells yielded isolated CD4+ T cells after less than 11 days. PCR confirmed that the person was infected with SARS-CoV-2 between March and December 2020. Looked up from germline, CDR1 is MNHEY and CDR2 is SMNVEV (reference sequence). Trimming left V 1 base short and J 4 bases short, with 7 bases between. The CDR3 totals 14 residues. This sample was included in a study of vaccination effects on CD4 cells after COVID-19. Assay used: immunoSEQ multiplex PCR; TCRdb lists only in-frame clones, some missing. The data show under 25,000 clones, roughly 72% seen once.

The sequence was collected from a human donor who had a prior SARS-CoV-2 infection. V is TRBV27 and J is TRBJ1-4; perhaps TRBD1 as D (5 bases). Sequenced material: CD4+ T cells from PBMCs cultured with SARS-CoV-2 spike peptides, taken before COVID-19 vaccination. CDR3: CASSLWGSNEKLFF. DNA of the CDR3: TGTGCCAGCAGTTTATGGGGGAGTAATGAAAAACTGTTTTTT.